The rows below give T cell receptor beta chains drawn from one sample of a study of T-cell reconstitution after alpha-beta-depleted transplantation in children. Each CDR3 protein is one row after TCRdb ran MiXCR on the PCR reads. The repertoire has about 610,000 distinct CDR3 sequences, more than 9% of them found once; the top ten carry roughly 4%. Here the sequenced sample was PBMCs from the stem cell graft donor, taken from the stem cell graft. The receptors originated from a human donor who donated a stem cell graft to a child with acute myeloid leukemia. Each CDR3 is given with its conserved first and last residue. The D gene is left open where the match is weak. Rows may omit the clone size; those that give it use once, few, many or a size class.

.	TRBV7-9	TRBJ2-1	.	TGTGCCCTCCGGGACACAAAGGCCTACAATGAGCAGTTCTTC	CALRDTKAYNEQFF
.	TRBV12-3/TRBV12-4	TRBJ1-6	.	TGTGCCAGCAGTTTAGCGGGGGACCGGAATTCACCCCTCCACTTT	CASSLAGDRNSPLHF
.	TRBV21-1	TRBJ2-1	.	TGTGCCAGCAGCACGAAGACTAGCGGGAGGTGGGATGAGCAGTTCTTC	CASSTKTSGRWDEQFF
.	TRBV5-1	TRBJ2-5	.	TGCGCCAGCAGCCACCCGGTGGGGCAAGAGACCCAGTACTTC	CASSHPVGQETQYF
.	TRBV21-1	TRBJ1-3	few	TGTGCCAGCAGCAAAGTCAAGGCAGCTGGAAACACCATATATTTT	CASSKVKAAGNTIYF
.	TRBV6-2/TRBV6-3	TRBJ1-2	few	TGTGCCAGCAGTTACTTCGATGCTTATGGCTACACCTTC	CASSYFDAYGYTF
TRBD2	TRBV12-3/TRBV12-4	TRBJ2-3	many	TGTGCCAGCAGTTTACTCGCGGGGGTCACAGATACGCAGTATTTT	CASSLLAGVTDTQYF
.	TRBV11-2	TRBJ2-1	.	TGTGCCAGCAGCTTAGGATTGGAAGGGCAGTTCTTC	CASSLGLEGQFF
.	TRBV6-2/TRBV6-3	TRBJ2-1	.	TGTGCCAGCAGTTACCCAAACGAAAATGAGCAGTTCTTC	CASSYPNENEQFF
.	TRBV5-1	TRBJ2-3	many	TGCGCCAGCAGCTTGGGCGGTTACCCAGATACGCAGTATTTT	CASSLGGYPDTQYF
.	TRBV29-1	TRBJ1-4	many	TGCAGCGTTCGGTATAATGATTGGGAAAAACTGTTTTTT	CSVRYNDWEKLFF
.	TRBV4-3	TRBJ2-3	few	TGCGCCAGCAGCCAAGATAGGGCGGGACCCACGAATACGCAGTATTTT	CASSQDRAGPTNTQYF
.	TRBV2	TRBJ2-2	few	TGTGCCAGCACCAAAGCGGGTGCTTTCACCGGGGAGCTGTTTTTT	CASTKAGAFTGELFF
.	TRBV20-1	TRBJ2-7	many	TGCAGTGCAGGAACAGGGTTCTCCTACGAGCAGTACTTC	CSAGTGFSYEQYF
TRBD2	TRBV27	TRBJ2-1	few	TGTGCCAGCTATACGCTACTGGGGGGAGGGCCGGACAATGAGCAGTTCTTC	CASYTLLGGGPDNEQFF
.	TRBV28	TRBJ1-1	.	TGTGCCAGCGGGCAGGAAGCTTTCTTT	CASGQEAFF
.	TRBV11-2	TRBJ2-1	.	TGTGCCAGCAGCACTACAGGCTACTCCTACAATGAGCAGTTCTTC	CASSTTGYSYNEQFF
.	TRBV4-2	TRBJ2-2	many	TGTGCCAGCAGCCAAGTACAGAACACCGGGGAGCTGTTTTTT	CASSQVQNTGELFF
.	TRBV24-1	TRBJ2-1	many	TGTGCCACCAGTGACCTCCAAGGGCCCTCGGGTGAGCAGTTCTTC	CATSDLQGPSGEQFF
.	TRBV5-4	TRBJ2-2	few	TGTGCCAGCAGCTTGATGGGGGGTGAGACCGGGGAGCTGTTTTTT	CASSLMGGETGELFF
.	TRBV12-3/TRBV12-4	TRBJ1-1	few	TGTGCCAGCAGTTCGGGGGGCGGGATCGGCACTGAAGCTTTCTTT	CASSSGGGIGTEAFF
TRBD1	TRBV7-2	TRBJ2-2	many	TGTGCCAGCAGCTCCTACAGGGGCCTCGGGGCCGGGGAGCTGTTTTTT	CASSSYRGLGAGELFF
.	TRBV5-1	TRBJ2-2	.	TGCGCCAGCAGCTTGGGGGACACCTTGAACACCGGGGAGCTGTTTTTT	CASSLGDTLNTGELFF
TRBD2	TRBV6-2/TRBV6-3	TRBJ2-1	.	TGTGCCAGCAGTTACCCAAGACTAGCCACCCGGGGATACAATGAGCAGTTCTTC	CASSYPRLATRGYNEQFF
.	TRBV10-3	TRBJ2-2	.	TGTGCCATCAGTGAGTCGATGTACGCGAACACCGGGGAGCTGTTTTTT	CAISESMYANTGELFF
.	TRBV19	TRBJ1-1	.	TGTGCCAGTAGTATATCAGGAGGACTAAACACTGAAGCTTTCTTT	CASSISGGLNTEAFF
.	TRBV7-2	TRBJ2-7	few	TGTGCCAGCAGTCTCACCCGTGGGGGCCGGAACGAGCAGTACTTC	CASSLTRGGRNEQYF
TRBD1	TRBV10-3	TRBJ2-1	.	TGTGCCATCAGTGAGCGGGACAGGGGCGGCAATGAGCAGTTCTTC	CAISERDRGGNEQFF
TRBD2	TRBV29-1	TRBJ2-5	.	TGCAGCGTTGCCCCTAGCGGGTTCCAAGAGACCCAGTACTTC	CSVAPSGFQETQYF
.	TRBV7-2	TRBJ1-4	.	TGTGCCAGCAGCCCGGATCAGGGGCCCTCAACTAATGAAAAACTGTTTTTT	CASSPDQGPSTNEKLFF
.	TRBV11-2	TRBJ2-3	.	TGTGCCAGCAGCTTTACCGGCCGCTCCACAGATACGCAGTATTTT	CASSFTGRSTDTQYF
TRBD1	TRBV20-1	TRBJ1-4	many	TGCAGTGCTAGAACTACTCGACAGGGGCATGAAAAACTGTTTTTT	CSARTTRQGHEKLFF
TRBD1	TRBV12-3/TRBV12-4	TRBJ1-1	.	TGTGCCAGCTCCCTCGACAGGGTTGTAGTTGAAGCTTTCTTT	CASSLDRVVVEAFF
.	TRBV7-2	TRBJ2-7	many	TGTGCCAGCAGGGTACAGGTTCCTACTGGCGAGCAGTACTTC	CASRVQVPTGEQYF
TRBD2	TRBV20-1	TRBJ2-3	many	TGCAGTGCTGGCCCCAGGACTAGCGGGCCTTACCGTACGCAGTATTTT	CSAGPRTSGPYRTQYF
TRBD2	TRBV4-2	TRBJ2-1	many	TGTGCCAGCAGCCAAGATGGGACTAGCGGGAGCGGCTACAATGAGCAGTTCTTC	CASSQDGTSGSGYNEQFF
.	TRBV7-2	TRBJ2-7	many	TGTGCCAGCAGCTCGACTAGCTCCTACGAGCAGTACTTC	CASSSTSSYEQYF
.	TRBV4-2	TRBJ2-2	few	TGTGCCAGCAGCCAAGAAGGGAACACCGGGGAGCTGTTTTTT	CASSQEGNTGELFF
.	TRBV4-2	TRBJ1-4	few	TGTGCCAGCAGCCGGGCCCCAGTTGCAACTAATGAAAAACTGTTTTTT	CASSRAPVATNEKLFF
TRBD2	TRBV28	TRBJ2-2	few	TGTGCCAGCAGTGATCTAGCGGGGAGGAACACCGGGGAGCTGTTTTTT	CASSDLAGRNTGELFF
.	TRBV29-1	TRBJ1-4	few	TGCAGCGTTGAAGGAGGGCAGTTTAATGAAAAACTGTTTTTT	CSVEGGQFNEKLFF
.	TRBV6-5	TRBJ1-1	.	TGTGCCAGCAGTTACCAGTCTTACAGCCCGAACACTGAAGCTTTCTTT	CASSYQSYSPNTEAFF
.	TRBV12-3/TRBV12-4	TRBJ1-5	few	TGTGCCAGCAGTCATTCGACCGCTCATCAGCCCCAGCATTTT	CASSHSTAHQPQHF
.	TRBV5-1	TRBJ1-6	few	TGCGCCAGCAGCTTGGGGGGGATCAATTCACCCCTCCACTTT	CASSLGGINSPLHF
.	TRBV11-2	TRBJ1-6	few	TGTGCCAGCAGCTTAGCAGGGATCATCAATTCACCCCTCCACTTT	CASSLAGIINSPLHF
TRBD2	TRBV19	TRBJ2-1	few	TGTGCCAGTAGTGTACTAGCGGGAGAGGTAAATGAGCAGTTCTTC	CASSVLAGEVNEQFF
.	TRBV18	TRBJ2-1	few	TGTGCCAGCTCACCCGACGGGGAGCAGTTCTTC	CASSPDGEQFF
TRBD2	TRBV5-4	TRBJ2-1	.	TGTGCCAGCAGCTTGGGCGGCCTAGCGGGAGTGGTGAACAACAATGAGCAGTTCTTC	CASSLGGLAGVVNNNEQFF
TRBD1	TRBV10-3	TRBJ1-1	many	TGTGCCATCAGTGATAGTACAGGGGGTACTGAAGCTTTCTTT	CAISDSTGGTEAFF
.	TRBV28	TRBJ2-6	few	TGTGCCAGCATCCCAGGGAAGGCTGGGGCCAACGTCCTGACTTTC	CASIPGKAGANVLTF
.	TRBV4-1	TRBJ2-7	few	TGCGCCAGCAGCTCCTACGCCGGACCCTACGAGCAGTACTTC	CASSSYAGPYEQYF
.	TRBV4-2	TRBJ1-1	few	TGTGCCAGCAGCCAAAGGAGAACGACTGAAGCTTTCTTT	CASSQRRTTEAFF
.	TRBV5-4	TRBJ1-2	.	TGTGCCAGCAGCTTGGAAAGGGGTACAGGGGGCTACACCTTC	CASSLERGTGGYTF
TRBD1	TRBV29-1	TRBJ2-7	.	TGCAGCGTTGGGACAGGGTCAGGCGAGCAGTACTTC	CSVGTGSGEQYF
.	TRBV19	TRBJ2-2	.	TGTGCCAGTAGTATGAAGTGGGAGCGAACCGGGGAGCTGTTTTTT	CASSMKWERTGELFF
TRBD2	TRBV9	TRBJ2-1	.	TGTGCCAGCAGCGTAGTAGGGGGACTAGCGGGCCAGAGCTCCTACAATGAGCAGTTCTTC	CASSVVGGLAGQSSYNEQFF
.	TRBV11-2	TRBJ2-2	many	TGTGCCAGCAGCCCGGGGGTGAACACCGGGGAGCTGTTTTTT	CASSPGVNTGELFF